One sample yielded the 2 T cell receptor beta chains listed below, sequenced in a study of identifying expanded T cells in peripheral blood. Profiling relied on immunoSEQ multiplex PCR, and the TCRdb table lists in-frame clones only, not all of them. Of approximately 79,000 clones in the sample, roughly nine tenths are singletons; the top ten hold around 3%. What was sequenced was blood. Receptors were obtained from a person between 18 and 75 years old in good health.

This rearrangement joins TRBV7-2 to TRBJ2-3; 10 bases map to TRBD2. After removal of 0 bases from V and 11 bases from J, the junction contained 8 bases not matched to a gene. The CDR3 has 15 amino acids. In germline, CDR1 is SGHTA, CDR2 FQGNSA. CDR3 region: CASSLASGGPKKQYF. The CDR3 DNA reads TGTGCCAGCAGCTTAGCTAGCGGGGGGCCCAAGAAGCAGTATTTT.

This clone was recorded a few times. The V call is TRBV30, the J call TRBJ1-2; D unresolved. V was pared by 4 bases and J by 7 bases, with 13 bases between. In germline, CDR1 is GTSNPN, CDR2 SVGIG (reference sequence). This CDR3 comprises 12 residues. The CDR3 coding sequence is TGTGCCTGGATGGGAGGTACTAGTGGCTACACCTTC. The encoded protein is CAWMGGTSGYTF.